One sample yielded the 29 T cell receptor beta chains listed below, sequenced in a study of regulatory T cells in long-lasting Graves disease. Time point noted: newly diagnosed GD, antithyroid drugs for less than 3 months. Scientists built the TCR library using RNA that was extracted from PBMCs. For TCR beta, libraries came from iRepertoire HTBI primers and Arm-PCR of CDR3 regions. TCRdb recomputed calls from the multiplex PCR reads with MiXCR, one row per CDR3 protein. The table has some 220,000 distinct CDR3 sequences, about 19% seen once. In addition, the sample was reused for a study of T cells in Graves' hyperthyroidism and ophthalmopathy.

This specimen was peripheral blood mononuclear cells (PBMCs), taken at new diagnosis, from a patient treated with antithyroid drugs. The receptors stem from a woman in her 30s with Graves disease.

As concerns this clonotype: The junction and the germline gene differ at one end; a read error may be behind it. V is TRBV5-1 and J is TRBJ2-4, with 11 bases fitting TRBD2. The CDR3 loop spans 19 amino acids. The germline V gene has CDR1 SGHRS and CDR2 YFSETQ. As DNA, the CDR3 is TGTGCCAGCAGCTATCGACTAGCGGGGTCACTCTACGGCAAAAACATTCAGTACTTC. Its protein is CASSYRLAGSLYGKNIQYF.

This clonotype was seen at least ten times. V gene TRBV7-2 combines with J gene TRBJ1-1, with 8 bases lining up with TRBD1. CDR3 size: 12 residues. V shed 2 bases, J shed 11 bases, and the junction held 4 bases outside the gene matches. Germline V gene lookup returns CDR1 SGHTA and CDR2 FQGNSA. DNA for the CDR3: TGTGCCAGCAGCTTACGGGCAGGGGGCGCTTTCTTT. This translates into CASSLRAGGAFF.

This clonotype was seen at least ten times. The gene calls are TRBV11-2 and TRBJ2-7; D unclear. Trimming removed 4 bases from V and 4 bases from J, with 20 bases in between. CDR1 and CDR2 from the germline V gene are SGHAT and FQNNGV. The CDR3 runs to 16 residues. CDR3 nucleotides: TGTGCCAGCAGCTCGAAATTGGGCCTCAGAGAGTACGAGCAGTACTTC. Translating gives CASSSKLGLREYEQYF.

V usage is TRBV19 and J usage is TRBJ2-1; TRBD1 matches 9 bases. Germline V CDR1 and CDR2: LNHDA, SQIVND (reference sequence). CDR3 length: 19 amino acids. The V segment lost 9 bases and the J segment 7 bases; nucleotides outside the gene matches: 25. The CDR3: CASTPTGGLRLRGRNEQFF. CDR3 in DNA: TGTGCCAGCACCCCGACAGGGGGTTTACGTCTACGCGGGCGGAATGAGCAGTTCTTC.

This clonotype was picked up a small number of times. A clone one base away is much larger, so this may be a read error. The V and J genes are TRBV28 and TRBJ2-3, with 8 bases that match TRBD2. The V and J ends lost 6 bases and 5 bases, in that order; junction bases with no gene match: 13. Looked up from germline, CDR1 is MDHEN and CDR2 is SYDVKM. The CDR3 consists of 16 residues. CDR3 sequence (DNA): TGTGCCAGCAGCTCCCCCGGGAGGGCCGGGGGAGATACGCAGTATTTT. It translates to CASSSPGRAGGDTQYF. Complete variable domain (other parts from reference TRBV28 and TRBJ2-3): DVKVTQSSRYLVKRTGEKVFLECVQDMDHENMFWYRQDPGLGLRLIYFSYDVKMKEKGDIPEGYSVSREKKERFSLILESASTNQTSMYLCASSSPGRAGGDTQYFGPGTRLTVL.

Points on this clonotype: A single base separates this from a much larger clone, so it may be a read error. The V call is TRBV9, the J call TRBJ1-1; no firm D call. The length of the CDR3 is 15 residues. Between the trimmed V and J ends, which lost 0 bases and 5 bases, there was a span of 14 bases. Germline V gene lookup returns CDR1 SGDLS and CDR2 YYNGEE. The CDR3 sequence: CASSVGNEVGTEAFF. DNA of the CDR3: TGTGCCAGCAGCGTAGGAAATGAGGTGGGGACTGAAGCTTTCTTT.

V is TRBV7-3 and J is TRBJ1-1; no reliable D call. Germline lookup yields CDR1 SGHTA and CDR2 FQGTGA. This CDR3 comprises 14 residues. V lost 4 bases to trimming and J lost 2 bases, with 11 bases between them. CDR3: CASSSGGVNTEAFF. The CDR3 DNA reads as TGTGCCAGCAGCTCCGGTGGGGTTAACACTGAAGCTTTCTTT.

Ten or more counts support this clonotype. The V gene is TRBV28, the J gene TRBJ1-6; 9 positions match TRBD1. Germline CDR1 reads MDHEN; CDR2 reads SYDVKM. The V gene end was trimmed by 6 bases and the J gene end by 13 bases; junction bases not matched to a gene: 4. The CDR3 has 12 amino acids. The CDR3 nucleotides are TGTGCCAGCAGCGACAGGGGGATGCCCCTCCACTTT. Protein: CASSDRGMPLHF.

J is TRBJ2-1 and V is TRBV7-9; 8 bases are a match to TRBD1. The CDR3 runs to 18 residues. Germline values: CDR1 SEHNR, CDR2 FQNEAQ (reference sequence). Germline trimming cut 1 base from V and 6 bases from J; bases unmatched to any gene: 14. CDR3 nucleotides: TGTGCCAGCAGCTTAGGGACGATGGCAGGGGGCCCCAGCAATGAGCAGTTCTTC. Its translation: CASSLGTMAGGPSNEQFF.

This clonotype was seen a few times. The chain links TRBV11-2 to TRBJ2-7, with TRBD1 identical over 9 bases. CDR1 is SGHAT, CDR2 FQNNGV, per germline. Losses at the gene ends were 1 base for V and 1 base for J; bases not matched to a gene: 2. The CDR3 is made up of 15 amino acids. CDR3 protein: CASSLGDRASYEQYF. As DNA, the CDR3 is TGTGCCAGCAGCTTAGGGGACAGGGCTTCCTACGAGCAGTACTTC.

This clonotype was found many times. The chain has TRBV2 and TRBJ1-1; 9 nucleotides agree with TRBD1. The V gene's germline CDR1 is SNHLY and CDR2 FYNNEI. The CDR3 length is 15 residues. Unmatched junction bases numbered 6, after V lost 3 bases and J lost 4 bases. The CDR3 nucleotides read TGTGCCAGCAGTGATTTTGGACAGGGGTTCACTGAAGCTTTCTTT. This sequence encodes CASSDFGQGFTEAFF.

In its sample, this clonotype was seen many times. The V call is TRBV12-3 or TRBV12-4, the J call TRBJ2-7; D gene ambiguous. V shed 5 bases and J shed 3 bases, with 8 bases lying between them. This CDR3 has 12 residues. CDR3 nucleotides: TGTGCCAGCAGTCGGGCAGACTACGAGCAGTACTTC. It is translated as CASSRADYEQYF.

A note on this clonotype: A far larger clone is only one base removed, so a read error is likely. The CDR3 region has the DNA TGTGCCAGCAGGGAGGGCCGTCTTCCGAAGCGCATACAAGAGACCCAGTACTTC. This encodes CASREGRLPKRIQETQYF. The V call is TRBV12-3 or TRBV12-4, the J call TRBJ2-5, with D possibly TRBD2 on 6 matching bases. There are 18 residues in the CDR3. V lost 6 bases, J lost 2 bases, and 25 bases lay in between.

This clonotype was counted at least ten times. The chain couples TRBV7-9 to TRBJ2-7, with 14 nucleotides matching TRBD2. The CDR3 loop spans 18 amino acids. The V gene end was trimmed by 5 bases and the J gene end by 5 bases; junction bases not matched to a gene: 14. Germline-derived CDR1 and CDR2 are SEHNR and FQNEAQ (reference sequence). CDR3 protein: CASSRATSGRAFDHEQYF. As DNA, the CDR3 is TGTGCCAGCAGCCGCGCGACTAGCGGGAGGGCCTTTGATCACGAGCAGTACTTC.

Ten or more counts support this clonotype. This chain joins TRBV6-2 or TRBV6-3 and TRBJ2-3, with TRBD2 identical over 8 bases. This CDR3 is 14 amino acids long. Germline values: CDR1 MNHEY, CDR2 SVGEGT. V shed 7 bases and J 4 bases; nucleotides not matched to a gene: 7. CDR3 coding DNA: TGTGCCAGCACAGCGGGAGTGTTCTCAGATACGCAGTATTTT. Translation gives CASTAGVFSDTQYF.

DNA of the CDR3: TGTGCCAGCAGCCGACGGGAAGAGGGTCAAGAGACCCAGTACTTC. This codes for CASSRREEGQETQYF. This chain uses TRBV12-3 or TRBV12-4 with TRBJ2-1, with a tentative D call TRBD2 (5 bases). With the DNA end fitting TRBJ2-5 better, the J assignment may be wrong. This CDR3 comprises 15 residues.

This clonotype has ten or more counts. The chain carries TRBV11-2 and TRBJ2-7; 11 nucleotides line up with TRBD1. Per germline, CDR1 SGHAT and CDR2 FQNNGV. The CDR3 sequence is 17 residues long. Trimming at V came to 3 bases and at J to 4 bases, leaving 11 bases not matched to a gene. Here the CDR3 reads CASSLKNPGQGEYEQYF. The CDR3 bases are TGTGCCAGCAGCTTGAAAAACCCGGGACAGGGGGAGTACGAGCAGTACTTC.

The chain uses TRBV7-9 and TRBJ2-5; D might be TRBD2 (7 bases). V gave up 8 bases and J gave up 6 bases, with 19 bases separating them. The CDR3 has 14 amino acids. The germline gives CDR1 SEHNR, CDR2 FQNEAQ (reference sequence). This CDR3 reads CASYRLGGRQTQYF. Written as DNA, the CDR3 is TGTGCCAGCTACCGCCTGGGGGGGCGACAGACCCAGTACTTC.

In this sample, this clonotype turned up many times. A much larger clone lies one base from this, so it may be a read error. The chain links TRBV12-3 or TRBV12-4 to TRBJ1-1; 9 bases are a match to TRBD1. The V segment lost 7 bases and the J segment 3 bases; nucleotides outside the gene matches: 6. This CDR3 comprises 14 residues. The CDR3 region has the DNA TGTGCCAGCACCCGGGACAGGGTGGACACTGAAGCTTTCTTT. Translated: CASTRDRVDTEAFF.

This clonotype was picked up many times. The chain combines TRBV2 with TRBJ2-7; D ambiguous. The germline V and J ends were trimmed by 4 bases and 3 bases, with 16 bases remaining between them. The CDR3 length is 15 residues. The germline CDR1 and CDR2 sequences are SNHLY and FYNNEI. The CDR3 DNA reads as TGTGCCAGCAGTGGCGGTGTTACTTCAATCTACGAGCAGTACTTC. Amino acids: CASSGGVTSIYEQYF.

In its sample, this clonotype was seen many times. The CDR3 here is CAIKDSGYEQYF. The CDR3 coding sequence is TGTGCCATCAAAGACAGTGGATACGAGCAGTACTTC. The J gene is TRBJ2-7, the V gene TRBV10-3, with TRBD1 as a possible D gene (5 bases). CDR3 size: 12 residues. The V gene's germline CDR1 is ENHRY and CDR2 SYGVKD. Trimming pared 7 bases from V and 4 bases from J, leaving 11 bases between.

As for this clonotype: It may be a read error: a sequence one base away is much more abundant. Without the conserved terminal phenylalanine or tryptophan, this CDR3 likely stems from a read error. The chain combines TRBV28 with TRBJ1-1; D is ambiguous. In germline, CDR1 is MDHEN, CDR2 SYDVKM. This CDR3 region has 14 residues. Between the trimmed V and J ends, which lost 7 bases and 5 bases, there was a span of 17 bases. CDR3 region: CASTFRRHRTEAFL. CDR3 DNA: TGTGCCAGCACTTTTCGGCGCCACCGGACTGAAGCTTTCCTT.

The V and J genes are TRBV5-5 and TRBJ1-2; D possibly corresponds to TRBD1 (6 bases). Germline CDR1 reads SGHKS; CDR2 reads YYEKEE (reference sequence). The CDR3 loop spans 17 amino acids. V was clipped by 4 bases and J by 4 bases, with 23 bases between them. Here the CDR3 DNA reads TGTGCCAGCAGCCCTCGCGCAGGGGCGAACTCCATCTATGGCTACACCTTC. Translated: CASSPRAGANSIYGYTF.

This clonotype was counted ten times or more. The chain couples TRBV7-3 to TRBJ1-6; D call uncertain. The germline V and J ends were trimmed by 2 bases and 10 bases, with 12 bases remaining between them. The germline V gene encodes CDR1 SGHTA and CDR2 FQGTGA. CDR3 length equals 14 residues. CDR3: CASSLVGIGSPLHF. DNA for the CDR3: TGTGCCAGCAGCTTAGTAGGGATTGGATCACCCCTCCACTTT.

This clonotype was counted ten times or more. The chain is built from TRBV4-1 and TRBJ1-1; D is perhaps TRBD1 (5 bases). Germline V CDR1 and CDR2: MGHRA, YSYEKL. The CDR3 extends over 16 amino acids. V was trimmed by 5 bases and J by 1 base, leaving 17 bases between them. CDR3 residues: CASSFSPQDGNTEAFF. In DNA form, the CDR3 reads TGCGCCAGCAGCTTCTCCCCACAGGACGGGAACACTGAAGCTTTCTTT.

This chain uses TRBV11-2 with TRBJ2-7; possibly TRBD1 for D (5 bases). The CDR3 loop spans 15 amino acids. The germline CDR1 and CDR2 sequences are SGHAT and FQNNGV. V shed 6 bases and J shed 0 bases, with 15 bases lying between them. This CDR3 is CASSRLRVGSYEQYF. For the CDR3, the DNA is TGTGCCAGCAGTCGACTCAGGGTGGGCTCCTACGAGCAGTACTTC.

The sample holds many counts of this clonotype. This clone may be a read error of a much larger clone one base away. The chain recombines TRBV7-2 with TRBJ1-1, with 8 nucleotides matching TRBD1. CDR3 length equals 13 residues. J was trimmed by 4 bases and V by 4 bases; bases with no gene match: 2. CDR1 is SGHTA and CDR2 is FQGNSA in the germline V gene. The CDR3 region has the DNA TGTGCCAGCAGCTCCGACAGGGGCACTGAAGCTTTCTTT. This codes for CASSSDRGTEAFF.

This rearrangement joins TRBV4-1 to TRBJ2-1; the match to TRBD1 covers 9 bases. The J call is in doubt because the DNA end fits TRBJ2-4 better. Germline loops: CDR1 MGHRA, CDR2 YSYEKL. The CDR3 is 17 amino acids. CDR3 coding DNA: TGCGCCAGCAGCCAACTGGACAGGGGAACGGCCAAAAACATTCAGTACTTC. Its translation is CASSQLDRGTAKNIQYF.

The chain carries TRBV20-1 and TRBJ1-5; 7 bases are shared with TRBD1. Losses at the gene ends were 7 bases for V and 5 bases for J; bases not matched to a gene: 23. Germline V gene lookup returns CDR1 DFQATT and CDR2 SNEGSKA (reference sequence). The CDR3 spans 18 residues. The CDR3 loop reads CSGATEEGTERSHQPQHF. The CDR3 nucleotides are TGCAGTGGTGCGACGGAGGAAGGGACAGAAAGATCCCATCAGCCCCAGCATTTT.